A single sample is the source of the 32 T cell receptor beta chains below, sequenced in a study of T cell responses to AZD1222 COVID-19 vaccine. Assay used: immunoSEQ multiplex PCR; TCRdb lists only in-frame clones, some missing. The data hold 150,000 to 200,000 clones, with roughly 90% observed a single time. The starting material was peripheral blood, obtained 28 days after the second AZD1222 dose. The receptors were sampled from an adult who received the AZD1222 COVID-19 vaccine.

The rearrangement links TRBV5-1 to TRBJ1-4; 9 positions agree with TRBD1. The CDR3 consists of 15 residues. The V gene's germline CDR1 is SGHRS and CDR2 YFSETQ. With V trimmed by 3 bases and J by 4 bases, 4 bases remained unmatched. The CDR3, as DNA: TGCGCCAGCAGCTCGGGACAGGGTGTTAATGAAAAACTGTTTTTT. This encodes CASSSGQGVNEKLFF.

The chain joins TRBV7-2 to TRBJ2-1; tentatively, D is TRBD2 (6 bases). Trimming took 6 bases from V and 3 from J, leaving 12 bases between them. This CDR3 has 14 residues. CDR1 is SGHTA and CDR2 is FQGNSA in the germline V gene. Here the CDR3 reads CASRGGRNYNEQFF. DNA for the CDR3: TGTGCCAGCAGGGGAGGCAGAAACTACAATGAGCAGTTCTTC.

The chain has TRBV6-2 or TRBV6-3 and TRBJ1-1; D possibly corresponds to TRBD1 (6 bases). Germline V gene data show CDR1 as MNHEY and CDR2 as SVGEGT. This CDR3 contains 15 residues. Trimming cost V 0 bases and J 5 bases, with 13 bases left between them. DNA for the CDR3: TGTGCCAGCAGTTACTCGAGAGGGGGTAGTACTGAAGCTTTCTTT. Its protein product is CASSYSRGGSTEAFF.

The V call is TRBV7-2, the J call TRBJ2-5; D may be TRBD1 or TRBD2 (5 bases each). This CDR3 has 15 amino acids. V shed 5 bases and J shed 0 bases, with 13 bases lying between them. Germline V gene lookup returns CDR1 SGHTA and CDR2 FQGNSA. The CDR3 spells CASSPGVGDQETQYF. CDR3 in DNA: TGTGCCAGCAGCCCCGGGGTAGGGGACCAAGAGACCCAGTACTTC. Filled out from reference TRBV7-2 and TRBJ2-5, the complete variable domain reads GAGVSQSPSNKVTEKGKDVELRCDPISGHTALYWYRQSLGQGLEFLIYFQGNSAPDKSGLPSDRFSAERTGGSVSTLTIQRTQQEDSAVYLCASSPGVGDQETQYFGPGTRLLVL.

The chain has TRBV29-1 and TRBJ1-1; D remains unclear. The V end lost 4 bases, the J end lost 1 base, and 10 bases lay between the germline ends. This CDR3 is 13 amino acids long. From germline, CDR1 is SQVTM and CDR2 ANQGSEA. CDR3 DNA sequence: TGCAGCGTTGTAGTCAGTTGGAACACTGAAGCTTTCTTT. This codes for CSVVVSWNTEAFF. The whole variable domain, filled in from reference TRBV29-1 and TRBJ1-1, reads SAVISQKPSRDICQRGTSLTIQCQVDSQVTMMFWYRQQPGQSLTLIATANQGSEATYESGFVIDKFPISRPNLTFSTLTVSNMSPEDSSIYLCSVVVSWNTEAFFGQGTRLTVV.

The V gene is TRBV5-4, the J gene TRBJ1-4; D might be TRBD1 (6 bases). The CDR3 runs 14 residues. Germline assignment: CDR1 SGHNT and CDR2 YYREEE (reference sequence). Trimming pared 2 bases from V and 4 bases from J, leaving 9 bases between. The CDR3 coding sequence is TGTGCCAGCAGCTTAGGGGGGGATAATGAAAAACTGTTTTTT. This translates into CASSLGGDNEKLFF.

The chain carries TRBV5-1 and TRBJ1-2; the D gene is possibly TRBD1 (5 bases). The CDR3 sequence is 12 residues long. Germline V gene lookup returns CDR1 SGHRS and CDR2 YFSETQ. V lost 0 bases, J lost 10 bases, and 10 bases lay in between. In nucleotides, the CDR3 is TGCGCCAGCAGCTTGGGTTCAGGGACCTACACCTTC. It codes for CASSLGSGTYTF.

Of note for this clone: One end of the junction does not line up with germline, which may come from a read error. J is TRBJ2-3 and V is TRBV13; TRBD2 matches 13 bases. Germline CDR1 reads PRHDT; CDR2 reads FYEKMQ (reference sequence). This CDR3 contains 20 residues. DNA for the CDR3: TGTGCCAGCAGCTTAGTCACCACTAGCGGGAGGGCCCTCGGCACAGATACGCGGTATTTT. Translation: CASSLVTTSGRALGTDTRYF.

A single count supports this clone. This chain links TRBV7-9 with TRBJ2-7, with D unclear. The CDR3 covers 13 residues. Germline CDR1 reads SEHNR; CDR2 reads FQNEAQ (reference sequence). The V and J ends lost 2 bases and 4 bases respectively, with 9 bases between them. As DNA, the CDR3 is TGTGCCAGCAGCTTAATTGGTGGTTACGAGCAGTACTTC. It translates to CASSLIGGYEQYF.

CDR3 sequence: CASMRGGSYNEQFF. The CDR3 nucleotides are TGTGCCAGCATGCGGGGGGGGTCCTACAATGAGCAGTTCTTC. V and J are TRBV6-5 and TRBJ2-1, with 9 bases matching TRBD2. Trimming cost V 7 bases and J 1 base; bases outside gene matches: 2. The germline gives CDR1 MNHEY, CDR2 SVGAGI. This CDR3 is built from 14 residues.

This clone was seen only once. This chain uses TRBV5-1 with TRBJ2-5, with TRBD2 matching 10 bases. The CDR3 extends over 16 amino acids. V shed 0 bases and J 4 bases; nucleotides not matched to a gene: 6. Germline lookup yields CDR1 SGHRS and CDR2 YFSETQ. In nucleotides, the CDR3 is TGCGCCAGCAGCTTGGGAGGTAGCGGGGGGCGAGAGACCCAGTACTTC. Protein: CASSLGGSGGRETQYF.

This chain connects TRBV30 to TRBJ2-3; 7 bases match TRBD1. CDR1 GTSNPN and CDR2 SVGIG come from the germline V gene (reference sequence). CDR3 length: 15 amino acids. Germline trimming cut 2 bases from V and 4 bases from J; bases unmatched to any gene: 9. The DNA for the CDR3 is TGTGCCTGGAGTATTGGGACAGTCACATCAGATACGCAGTATTTT. This sequence encodes CAWSIGTVTSDTQYF.

This clone has only one observation. The genes are TRBV6-5 and TRBJ2-7, with D tentatively TRBD1 (6 bases). The germline V gene encodes CDR1 MNHEY and CDR2 SVGAGI. CDR3 length equals 14 residues. Trimming shortened V by 10 bases and J by 3 bases, and 19 bases separated the two germline ends. DNA for the CDR3: TGTGCCAACGGAAACAGGGCCCCACGCTACGAGCAGTACTTC. It specifies CANGNRAPRYEQYF.

The chain has TRBV6-5 and TRBJ2-7, with D uncertain. The CDR3 consists of 12 residues. The germline CDR1 and CDR2 sequences are MNHEY and SVGAGI. Trimming shortened V by 10 bases and J by 0 bases, and 10 bases separated the two germline ends. CDR3 bases: TGTGCCATCCAAGGTCCCTCCTACGAGCAGTACTTC. It is translated as CAIQGPSYEQYF.

The rearrangement uses TRBV7-9 and TRBJ1-2; no firm D call. The CDR3 runs to 13 residues. Germline CDR1 reads SEHNR; CDR2 reads FQNEAQ (reference sequence). V dropped 3 bases and J dropped 5 bases, with 10 bases sitting between them. CDR3 region: CASSLYEGYGYTF. The CDR3 nucleotides are TGTGCCAGCAGCTTGTACGAGGGTTATGGCTACACCTTC.

A note on this clone: In the same sample, other DNA sequences code for this CDR3. The chain links TRBV3-1 (or the pseudogene TRBV3-2) to TRBJ2-7; D is ambiguous. In germline, CDR1 is LGHDT, CDR2 YNNKEL (reference sequence). V shed 1 base and J shed 2 bases, with 3 bases lying between them. The length of the CDR3 is 12 residues. CDR3 in DNA: TGTGCCAGCAGCCAAGGGCCCTACGAGCAGTACTTC. As protein: CASSQGPYEQYF.

The chain couples TRBV14 to TRBJ2-2; 8 bases line up with TRBD1. The CDR3 length is 17 residues. The V gene's germline CDR1 is SGHDN and CDR2 FVKESK. The V gene end was trimmed by 4 bases and the J gene end by 2 bases; junction bases not matched to a gene: 9. The CDR3 DNA sequence: TGTGCCAGCAGCCGTCAAGCAGGGGGCGGAAACACCGGGGAGCTGTTTTTT. It translates to CASSRQAGGGNTGELFF.

This clone was counted between two and nine times. The chain combines TRBV30 with TRBJ1-6; 7 positions agree with TRBD1. The junction had 2 bases not matched to a gene; V was cut back by 5 bases and J by 7 bases. CDR3 length: 12 residues. Germline V gene lookup returns CDR1 GTSNPN and CDR2 SVGIG (reference sequence). For the CDR3, the DNA is TGTGCCTGGGGACAGGTCAATTCACCCCTCCACTTT. Encoded protein: CAWGQVNSPLHF.

The chain recombines TRBV19 with TRBJ2-1; 8 bases are a match to TRBD2. V gave up 0 bases and J gave up 10 bases; unmatched junction bases: 11. The CDR3 runs 16 residues. CDR1 is LNHDA and CDR2 is SQIVND in the germline V gene (reference sequence). Written as DNA, the CDR3 is TGTGCCAGTAGTATAGAATCCGGGACTAGTCGTCGCGAGCAGTTCTTC. Translation gives CASSIESGTSRREQFF.

The CDR3 sequence is CASSHTAGGPSYEQYF. The DNA for the CDR3 is TGCGCCAGCAGCCACACAGCGGGAGGGCCCTCTTACGAGCAGTACTTC. The V gene is TRBV4-1, the J gene TRBJ2-7; TRBD2 agrees at 10 bases. The CDR3 totals 16 residues. J gave up 4 bases and V 3 bases, and 9 bases lay outside the gene matches. Germline CDR1 and CDR2: MGHRA and YSYEKL.

The sample holds a few counts of this clone. The chain employs TRBV7-8 and TRBJ2-1; the match to TRBD2 covers 10 bases. Per the germline V gene, CDR1 is SGHVS and CDR2 is FQNEAQ. V was pared by 5 bases and J by 9 bases, with 16 bases of the junction left unmatched. The CDR3 is 17 residues long. The chain's CDR3 is CASSPPSPSGSFGEQFF. The CDR3 nucleotides are TGTGCCAGCAGCCCACCCTCCCCTAGCGGGAGTTTCGGTGAGCAGTTCTTC. Using reference TRBV7-8 and TRBJ2-1 for the parts outside the CDR3, the full variable domain is GAGVSQSPRYKVAKRGQDVALRCDPISGHVSLFWYQQALGQGPEFLTYFQNEAQLDKSGLPSDRFFAERPEGSVSTLKIQRTQQEDSAVYLCASSPPSPSGSFGEQFFGPGTRLTVL.

CDR3 nucleotides: TGTGCCAGCAGCTCTAGCGGGCCGGGGGATGAGCAGTTCTTC. As protein: CASSSSGPGDEQFF. The chain employs TRBV7-9 and TRBJ2-1; 8 positions agree with TRBD2. The CDR3 sequence is 14 residues long. The junction had 7 bases not matched to a gene; V was cut back by 4 bases and J by 8 bases. Germline V gene sequence: CDR1 SEHNR, CDR2 FQNEAQ (reference sequence).

The chain couples TRBV5-4 to TRBJ2-1; 12 nucleotides agree with TRBD2. CDR1 is SGHNT, CDR2 YYREEE, per germline (reference sequence). The CDR3 is made up of 20 amino acids. Trimming removed 4 bases from V and 0 bases from J; junction bases left unmatched: 14. The CDR3 coding sequence is TGTGCCAGCAGCCTGACGAATGGACTAGCGGGACCGAGCTCCTACAATGAGCAGTTCTTC. Its protein is CASSLTNGLAGPSSYNEQFF. Drawing the rest from reference TRBV5-4 and TRBJ2-1, the complete variable domain is ETGVTQSPTHLIKTRGQQVTLRCSSQSGHNTVSWYQQALGQGPQFIFQYYREEENGRGNFPPRFSGLQFPNYSSELNVNALELDDSALYLCASSLTNGLAGPSSYNEQFFGPGTRLTVL.

This clone has only one observation. The chain couples TRBV28 to TRBJ2-3, with D maybe TRBD2 (6 bases). The V gene's germline CDR1 is MDHEN and CDR2 SYDVKM. There are 15 residues in the CDR3. V was cut by 6 bases and J by 7 bases, with 20 bases left in between. The CDR3 loop reads CASSQNPGSLNTQYF. CDR3 in DNA: TGTGCCAGCAGCCAGAATCCCGGGAGCCTCAATACGCAGTATTTT.

V usage is TRBV30 and J usage is TRBJ1-5; TRBD1 matches at 7 bases. The CDR3 totals 14 residues. V lost 4 bases and J lost 6; bases outside the gene matches: 9. Germline V gene lookup returns CDR1 GTSNPN and CDR2 SVGIG (reference sequence). CDR3 nucleotides: TGTGCCTGGAATCCAGGGGAGGGGGCTCAGCCCCAGCATTTT. Its translation: CAWNPGEGAQPQHF.

The CDR3 DNA follows: TGTGCCAGCAGCTTGGCCCGCACCGGGGAGCTGTTTTTT. Translating it yields CASSLARTGELFF. The chain recombines TRBV11-3 with TRBJ2-2; no clear D. This CDR3 has 13 residues. Germline V lookup: CDR1 SGHNT, CDR2 YENEEA. Trimming took off 3 bases at V and 4 bases at J, with 6 bases between the two ends.

The V gene is TRBV5-6, the J gene TRBJ2-7; D tentatively reads TRBD1 or TRBD2 (5 bases each). V lost 4 bases and J 7 bases, leaving 18 bases between the germline ends. The CDR3 runs to 14 residues. CDR1 and CDR2 (germline): SGHDT, YYEEEE. CDR3: CASSTPVGVGEQYF. CDR3 in DNA: TGTGCCAGCAGCACCCCCGTGGGGGTGGGGGAGCAGTACTTC.

In this sample, this clone turned up once. The chain has TRBV11-2 and TRBJ1-2; D remains unclear. This CDR3 has 14 residues. CDR1 SGHAT and CDR2 FQNNGV come from the germline V gene. The V gene lost 1 base and the J gene lost 2 bases, with 8 bases spanning the gap. CDR3 sequence: CASSLAHRNYGYTF. The CDR3 region has the DNA TGTGCCAGCAGCTTAGCTCACAGAAACTATGGCTACACCTTC.

This chain connects TRBV4-2 to TRBJ2-4; 10 nucleotides agree with TRBD2. Germline CDR1 reads LGHNA; CDR2 reads YNFKEQ. The CDR3 covers 19 residues. V shed 4 bases and J 3 bases; nucleotides not matched to a gene: 15. CDR3 region: CASSRILAGVSDGKNIQYF. As DNA, the CDR3 is TGTGCCAGCAGCCGCATTCTAGCGGGAGTAAGTGATGGCAAAAACATTCAGTACTTC.

The sample holds a few counts of this clone. The chain links TRBV7-3 to TRBJ2-1; D is perhaps TRBD2 (5 bases). CDR1 and CDR2 from the germline V gene are SGHTA and FQGTGA. Trimming took 4 bases from V and 8 from J, leaving 15 bases between them. This CDR3 region has 14 residues. The CDR3 region is CASSSYRNSDEQFF. Here the CDR3 DNA reads TGTGCCAGCAGCTCCTATCGTAATAGCGATGAGCAGTTCTTC.

The chain joins TRBV24-1 to TRBJ2-2; D perhaps matches TRBD1 (8 bases). The CDR3 covers 17 residues. The germline V gene has CDR1 KGHDR and CDR2 SFDVKD. Trimming took off 1 base at V and 3 bases at J, with 14 bases between the two ends. CDR3 sequence: CATSDFQQGGYTGELFF. CDR3 DNA sequence: TGTGCCACCAGTGATTTTCAACAGGGGGGGTACACCGGGGAGCTGTTTTTT.

This chain uses TRBV5-4 with TRBJ2-5; 14 bases map to TRBD2. The CDR3 is 18 residues long. CDR1 is SGHNT and CDR2 is YYREEE in the germline V gene (reference sequence). The junction had 13 bases not matched to a gene; V was cut back by 5 bases and J by 4 bases. DNA for the CDR3: TGTGCCAGCAGTTTTCCCGGGACTAGCGGGAGCATAGGAGAGACCCAGTACTTC. It encodes CASSFPGTSGSIGETQYF.